This TCR beta chain was found in a study of cytomegalovirus exposure and HLA in healthy donors. About the study: A subsequent analysis stated that the 120 validation repertoires were run on the same platform as the roughly 670 first-cohort repertoires.

General study results and limits: With high specificity and sensitivity, the classifier reportedly diagnosed cytomegalovirus status. The study flagged roughly 150 TCR beta chains as cytomegalovirus-associated. Most TCR sequences proved rare, with some public TCRs found in many donors.

This clone has just one count. Its antigen is undetermined. This table comes from immunoSEQ multiplex PCR, and its TCRdb copy is limited to in-frame clones, with some not included. The sample comprises 30,000 to 40,000 clones, 85% to 95% of which are singletons, and about 3.1% rests with the top ten. The sequenced material came from PBMCs. The TCR sequence derives from a man between 18 and 35 years old in good health and CMV-seronegative.

The CDR3 loop reads CASSLRGAREDTQYF. In DNA, the CDR3 is TGTGCCAGCAGCCTCCGGGGTGCAAGGGAAGATACGCAGTATTTT. The rearrangement uses TRBV28 and TRBJ2-3; a possible D gene is TRBD2 (5 bases). Germline lookup yields CDR1 MDHEN and CDR2 SYDVKM. V lost 6 bases, J lost 5 bases, and 18 bases lay in between. The length of the CDR3 is 15 residues.